Presented here are 25 T cell receptor beta chains from one specimen sequenced in a study of CD8 T cells in Susac syndrome. The authors reverse transcribed about 0.45 to 1 ug RNA with random hexamers. TCRdb fed the immunoSEQ multiplex PCR reads into MiXCR, producing one record per CDR3 protein. This sample has around 110,000 distinct CDR3 sequences, with 96% found just once. Source material: CD4+ T cells from PBMCs. Receptor source: a human donor with Susac syndrome.

This rearrangement joins TRBV20-1 to TRBJ2-7, with 8 bases aligning to TRBD1. V gave up 3 bases and J gave up 4 bases; unmatched junction bases: 11. The CDR3 is 15 amino acids. Germline values: CDR1 DFQATT, CDR2 SNEGSKA (reference sequence). CDR3 region: CSARENRGDGYEQYF. The CDR3 DNA follows: TGCAGTGCTAGGGAAAACAGGGGGGATGGATACGAGCAGTACTTC.

The chain is built from TRBV4-3 and TRBJ1-1; the match to TRBD1 covers 10 bases. V trimming: 4 bases; J trimming: 4 bases; junction bases outside the gene matches: 6. The CDR3 contains 15 residues. Germline lookup yields CDR1 LGHNA and CDR2 YSLEER. The CDR3 reads CASSRDRGRSTEAFF. CDR3 DNA: TGCGCCAGCAGCCGAGACAGGGGGCGAAGCACTGAAGCTTTCTTT.

The gene calls are TRBV4-2 and TRBJ2-7; D is ambiguous. V was shortened by 0 bases and J by 2 bases, with 8 bases between the two germline ends. Germline-derived CDR1 and CDR2 are LGHNA and YNFKEQ. The CDR3 has 14 amino acids. The DNA of the CDR3 is TGTGCCAGCAGCCAAGAAGGCGGAGCCTACGAGCAGTACTTC. Residues: CASSQEGGAYEQYF.

The chain joins TRBV14 to TRBJ1-1; D is ambiguous. The CDR3 contains 17 residues. Germline V gene data show CDR1 as SGHDN and CDR2 as FVKESK. V lost 1 base, J lost 2 bases, and 17 bases lay in between. The CDR3 is CASSQGPVPPLNTEAFF. In nucleotides, the CDR3 is TGTGCCAGCAGCCAAGGCCCGGTCCCCCCTTTAAACACTGAAGCTTTCTTT.

This clonotype was counted a single time. DNA for the CDR3: TGTGCCAGCAGCTTCCAATACACCGGGGAGCTGTTTTTT. This encodes CASSFQYTGELFF. The V call is TRBV7-2, the J call TRBJ2-2; D unresolved. This CDR3 is 13 amino acids long. V shed 3 bases and J shed 3 bases, with 5 bases lying between them. Germline CDR1 and CDR2: SGHTA and FQGNSA.

The CDR3 DNA sequence: TGTGCCAGCAGCCGTAACCCTGGAAACACCATATATTTT. Its translation is CASSRNPGNTIYF. This chain uses TRBV14 with TRBJ1-3; D remains unclear. The germline V gene encodes CDR1 SGHDN and CDR2 FVKESK. The CDR3 is 13 residues long. V dropped 4 bases and J dropped 2 bases, with 6 bases sitting between them.

The V gene is TRBV18, the J gene TRBJ2-3; 7 bases line up with TRBD1. The CDR3 is 15 residues long. With V trimmed by 6 bases and J by 1 base, 7 bases remained unmatched. Germline lookup yields CDR1 KGHSH and CDR2 LQKENI. CDR3 coding DNA: TGTGCCAGCTCTATACGACAGGGTGGCACAGATACGCAGTATTTT. This sequence encodes CASSIRQGGTDTQYF.

V gene TRBV3-1 combines with J gene TRBJ1-2; D unresolved. Trimming left V 1 base short and J 4 bases short, with 10 bases between. The CDR3 loop spans 14 amino acids. CDR1 and CDR2 from the germline V gene are LGHDT and YNNKEL (reference sequence). CDR3 bases: TGTGCCAGCAGCCAAGCCCAGGTCGGCTATGGCTACACCTTC. This sequence encodes CASSQAQVGYGYTF. Full variable domain (outside the CDR3, taken from reference TRBV3-1 and TRBJ1-2): DTAVSQTPKYLVTQMGNDKSIKCEQNLGHDTMYWYKQDSKKFLKIMFSYNNKELIINETVPNRFSPKSPDKAHLNLHINSLELGDSAVYFCASSQAQVGYGYTFGSGTRLTVV.

This chain uses TRBV20-1 with TRBJ2-7, with 13 bases that match TRBD2. Germline CDR1 reads DFQATT; CDR2 reads SNEGSKA (reference sequence). The CDR3 has 14 amino acids. V was pared by 6 bases and J by 7 bases, with 9 bases of the junction left unmatched. CDR3 residues: CSAPWTSGSKEQYF. The CDR3, as DNA: TGCAGTGCCCCGTGGACTAGCGGGAGTAAGGAGCAGTACTTC.

The count of this clonotype is one. The V gene is TRBV29-1, the J gene TRBJ2-1; 12 nucleotides align to TRBD2. CDR1 is SQVTM, CDR2 ANQGSEA, per germline. The CDR3 loop spans 16 amino acids. With 3 bases clipped from V and 10 bases from J, the junction kept 13 bases outside the gene matches. CDR3 bases: TGCAGCGTTGACGATGCTAGCGGGAGGGCCTCTGGGGAGCAGTTCTTC. Its translation is CSVDDASGRASGEQFF.

This sequence joins TRBV5-1 and TRBJ2-7; D remains ambiguous. V was shortened by 0 bases and J by 2 bases, with 6 bases between the two germline ends. CDR3 length: 13 residues. Germline V CDR1 and CDR2: SGHRS, YFSETQ. The CDR3 sequence: CASSLEGTYEQYF. The CDR3 DNA sequence: TGCGCCAGCAGCTTGGAGGGTACCTACGAGCAGTACTTC.

The rearrangement links TRBV20-1 to TRBJ2-1; 7 bases are shared with TRBD2. V shed 5 bases, J shed 6 bases, and the junction held 10 bases outside the gene matches. From germline, CDR1 is DFQATT and CDR2 SNEGSKA (reference sequence). The CDR3 has 14 residues. The CDR3 is CSAAPGLGSNEQFF. The CDR3 coding sequence is TGCAGTGCTGCCCCCGGACTAGGGAGCAATGAGCAGTTCTTC.

The chain links TRBV5-1 to TRBJ1-2, with D possibly being TRBD1 (5 bases). This CDR3 has 14 residues. The V gene lost 4 bases and the J gene lost 4 bases, with 14 bases spanning the gap. From germline, CDR1 is SGHRS and CDR2 YFSETQ. The CDR3 nucleotides read TGCGCCAGCAGCCACGGGACCCCGGGCTATGGCTACACCTTC. As protein: CASSHGTPGYGYTF. Filled out from reference TRBV5-1 and TRBJ1-2, the complete variable domain reads KAGVTQTPRYLIKTRGQQVTLSCSPISGHRSVSWYQQTPGQGLQFLFEYFSETQRNKGNFPGRFSGRQFSNSRSEMNVSTLELGDSALYLCASSHGTPGYGYTFGSGTRLTVV.

A single count supports this clonotype. The chain uses TRBV18 and TRBJ2-7; D perhaps matches TRBD2 (6 bases). CDR1 is KGHSH and CDR2 is LQKENI in the germline V gene. The V gene lost 2 bases and the J gene lost 0 bases, with 14 bases spanning the gap. The CDR3 spans 16 residues. This CDR3 reads CASSPGLAVSSYEQYF. Written as DNA, the CDR3 is TGTGCCAGCTCACCAGGGTTAGCGGTAAGCTCCTACGAGCAGTACTTC.

The gene calls are TRBV4-3 and TRBJ1-5; TRBD1 aligns across 7 bases. Germline lookup yields CDR1 LGHNA and CDR2 YSLEER. Losses at the gene ends were 0 bases for V and 6 bases for J; bases not matched to a gene: 8. This CDR3 contains 16 residues. The CDR3 reads CASSQELTGTAQPQHF. CDR3 in DNA: TGCGCCAGCAGCCAAGAATTGACAGGGACTGCTCAGCCCCAGCATTTT.

The chain is built from TRBV2 and TRBJ2-5, with D perhaps matching TRBD1 (6 bases). This CDR3 spans 13 amino acids. Germline V gives CDR1 SNHLY, CDR2 FYNNEI. V lost 6 bases and J 4 bases, leaving 12 bases between the germline ends. The CDR3 region has the DNA TGTGCCAGCAGGATACAGGGACGAGAGACCCAGTACTTC. Translation: CASRIQGRETQYF.

Only one count was recorded for this clonotype. DNA of the CDR3: TGTGCCAGCAGTTTATGGCGTATACAATCCGGGACCGAAGCTTTCTTT. It translates to CASSLWRIQSGTEAFF. This chain uses TRBV28 with TRBJ1-1, with D maybe TRBD1 (5 bases). CDR3 size: 16 residues. Trimming took off 0 bases at V and 8 bases at J, with 19 bases between the two ends. The germline V gene encodes CDR1 MDHEN and CDR2 SYDVKM.

In this sample, this clonotype turned up a few times. The V and J genes are TRBV29-1 and TRBJ2-1; D call uncertain. CDR3 length: 12 amino acids. Germline-derived CDR1 and CDR2 are SQVTM and ANQGSEA. Deletions cut 4 bases from V and 1 base from J, with 5 bases between. For the CDR3, the DNA is TGCAGCGTTGTTCGGTCCTACAATGAGCAGTTCTTC. Encoded protein: CSVVRSYNEQFF.

The chain uses TRBV29-1 and TRBJ1-2; D is unclear. The CDR3 extends over 10 amino acids. Trimming stripped 7 bases from V and 8 bases from J, with 11 bases between. Germline V gene lookup returns CDR1 SQVTM and CDR2 ANQGSEA. The CDR3 sequence is CSAEEGGYTF. In DNA form, the CDR3 reads TGCAGCGCCGAAGAGGGAGGCTACACCTTC.

This chain uses TRBV7-9 with TRBJ2-1; no definite D call. The CDR3 runs to 16 residues. With 3 bases removed from V and 6 bases from J, the gap between germline ends came to 18 bases. Per germline, CDR1 SEHNR and CDR2 FQNEAQ (reference sequence). CDR3 DNA: TGTGCCAGCAGCTTTCCGCCGGCAGAAATCGTCAATGAGCAGTTCTTC. Translation gives CASSFPPAEIVNEQFF.

V usage is TRBV29-1 and J usage is TRBJ1-1, with a weak D call TRBD1 (6 bases). V shed 4 bases and J shed 1 base, with 7 bases lying between them. The CDR3 loop spans 12 amino acids. Per germline, CDR1 SQVTM and CDR2 ANQGSEA. CDR3 bases: TGCAGCGTTGCGGGGGCGAACACTGAAGCTTTCTTT. This sequence encodes CSVAGANTEAFF.

V and J are TRBV6-5 and TRBJ2-7; the D is unclear. The CDR3 length is 13 residues. V was trimmed by 6 bases and J by 6 bases, leaving 15 bases between them. Germline V gene sequence: CDR1 MNHEY, CDR2 SVGAGI. CDR3 in amino acids: CASSPSTPPEQYF. Here the CDR3 DNA reads TGTGCCAGCAGCCCCTCGACTCCTCCCGAGCAGTACTTC.

The chain recombines TRBV29-1 with TRBJ2-7; 7 positions match TRBD2. J was trimmed by 7 bases and V by 1 base; bases with no gene match: 7. The CDR3 sequence is 13 residues long. From germline, CDR1 is SQVTM and CDR2 ANQGSEA. This chain's CDR3 is CSVEGGGSGEQYF. The CDR3 region has the DNA TGCAGCGTTGAAGGCGGCGGGAGTGGGGAGCAGTACTTC.

This chain joins TRBV14 and TRBJ1-5; D remains unclear. Trimming shortened V by 5 bases and J by 4 bases, and 9 bases separated the two germline ends. CDR1 SGHDN and CDR2 FVKESK come from the germline V gene. The CDR3 is made up of 13 amino acids. This CDR3 reads CASSTSVNQPQHF. CDR3 nucleotides: TGTGCCAGCAGCACCTCCGTAAATCAGCCCCAGCATTTT.

The rearrangement uses TRBV7-2 and TRBJ2-3, with D perhaps matching TRBD1 (6 bases). Per germline, CDR1 SGHTA and CDR2 FQGNSA. The CDR3 extends over 16 amino acids. The V and J ends lost 4 bases and 4 bases respectively, with 18 bases between them. The CDR3 DNA sequence: TGTGCCAGCAGCTCACAGGGTCCAGGAAGTCCAGATACGCAGTATTTT. It translates to CASSSQGPGSPDTQYF.